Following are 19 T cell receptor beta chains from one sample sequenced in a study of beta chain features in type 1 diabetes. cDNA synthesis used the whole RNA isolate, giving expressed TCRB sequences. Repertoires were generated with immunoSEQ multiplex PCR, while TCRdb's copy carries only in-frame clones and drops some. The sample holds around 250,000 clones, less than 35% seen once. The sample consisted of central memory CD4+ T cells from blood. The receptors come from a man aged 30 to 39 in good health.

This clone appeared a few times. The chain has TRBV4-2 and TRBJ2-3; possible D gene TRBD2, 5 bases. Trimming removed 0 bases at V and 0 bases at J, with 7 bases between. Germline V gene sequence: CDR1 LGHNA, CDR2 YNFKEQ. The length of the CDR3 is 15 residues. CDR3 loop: CASSQELVSTDTQYF. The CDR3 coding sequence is TGTGCCAGCAGCCAAGAACTAGTGAGCACAGATACGCAGTATTTT.

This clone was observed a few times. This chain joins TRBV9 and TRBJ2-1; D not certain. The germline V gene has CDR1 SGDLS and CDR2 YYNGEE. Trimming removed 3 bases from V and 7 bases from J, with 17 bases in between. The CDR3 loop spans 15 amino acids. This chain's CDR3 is CASSGRVPSGNEQFF. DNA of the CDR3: TGTGCCAGCAGCGGCCGGGTTCCCAGTGGGAATGAGCAGTTCTTC. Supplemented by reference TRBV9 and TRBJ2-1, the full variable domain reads DSGVTQTPKHLITATGQRVTLRCSPRSGDLSVYWYQQSLDQGLQFLIQYYNGEERAKGNILERFSAQQFPDLHSELNLSSLELGDSALYFCASSGRVPSGNEQFFGPGTRLTVL.

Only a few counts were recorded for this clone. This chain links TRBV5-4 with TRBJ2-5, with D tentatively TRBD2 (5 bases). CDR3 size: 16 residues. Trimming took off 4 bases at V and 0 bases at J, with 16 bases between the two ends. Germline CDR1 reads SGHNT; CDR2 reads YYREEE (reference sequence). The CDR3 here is CASSPEVALYQETQYF. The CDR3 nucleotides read TGTGCCAGCAGCCCGGAGGTAGCCTTGTACCAAGAGACCCAGTACTTC.

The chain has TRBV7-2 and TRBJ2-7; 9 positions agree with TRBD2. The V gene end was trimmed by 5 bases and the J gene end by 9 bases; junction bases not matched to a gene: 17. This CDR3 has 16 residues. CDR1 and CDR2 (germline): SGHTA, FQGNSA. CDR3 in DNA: TGTGCCAGCAGCACCGCGGGACTAGCAGGGTTCGAGAGGCAGTACTTC. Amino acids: CASSTAGLAGFERQYF.

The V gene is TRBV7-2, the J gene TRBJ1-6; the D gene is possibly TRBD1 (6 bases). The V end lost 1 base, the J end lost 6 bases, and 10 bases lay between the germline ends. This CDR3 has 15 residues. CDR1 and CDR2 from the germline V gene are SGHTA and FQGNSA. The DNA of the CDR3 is TGTGCCAGCAGCTTAGGGACAGTGAGTAATTCACCCCTCCACTTT. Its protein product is CASSLGTVSNSPLHF.

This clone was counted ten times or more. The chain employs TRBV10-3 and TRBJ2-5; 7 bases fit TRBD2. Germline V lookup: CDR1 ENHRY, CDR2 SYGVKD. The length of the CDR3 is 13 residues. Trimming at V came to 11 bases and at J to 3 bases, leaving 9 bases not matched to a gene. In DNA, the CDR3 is TGTGCCGCCCGAACGGCGGGAGAAGAGACCCAGTACTTC. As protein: CAARTAGEETQYF.

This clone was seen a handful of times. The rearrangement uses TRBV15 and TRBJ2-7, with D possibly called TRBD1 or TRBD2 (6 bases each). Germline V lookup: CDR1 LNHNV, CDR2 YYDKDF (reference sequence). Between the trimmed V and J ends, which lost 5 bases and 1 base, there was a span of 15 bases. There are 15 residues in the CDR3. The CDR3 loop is CATSGGGLASYEQYF. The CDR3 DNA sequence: TGTGCCACCAGCGGAGGGGGGCTAGCGTCCTACGAGCAGTACTTC. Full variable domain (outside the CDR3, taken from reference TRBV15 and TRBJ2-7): DAMVIQNPRYQVTQFGKPVTLSCSQTLNHNVMYWYQQKSSQAPKLLFHYYDKDFNNEADTPDNFQSRRPNTSFCFLDIRSPGLGDTAMYLCATSGGGLASYEQYFGPGTRLTVT.

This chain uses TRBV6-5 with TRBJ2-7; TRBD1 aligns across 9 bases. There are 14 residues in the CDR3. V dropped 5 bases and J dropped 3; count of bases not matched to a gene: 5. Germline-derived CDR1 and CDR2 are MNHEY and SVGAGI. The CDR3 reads CASSLRDRDYEQYF. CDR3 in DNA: TGTGCCAGCAGTCTGCGGGACAGGGACTACGAGCAGTACTTC.

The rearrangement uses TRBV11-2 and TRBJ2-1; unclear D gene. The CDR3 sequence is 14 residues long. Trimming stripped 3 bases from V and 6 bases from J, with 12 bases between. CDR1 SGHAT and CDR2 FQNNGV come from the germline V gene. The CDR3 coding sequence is TGTGCCAGCAGCTTTAGCATCCCTACCAATGAGCAGTTCTTC. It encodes CASSFSIPTNEQFF. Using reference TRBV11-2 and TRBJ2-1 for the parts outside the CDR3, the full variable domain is EAGVAQSPRYKIIEKRQSVAFWCNPISGHATLYWYQQILGQGPKLLIQFQNNGVVDDSQLPKDRFSAERLKGVDSTLKIQPAKLEDSAVYLCASSFSIPTNEQFFGPGTRLTVL.

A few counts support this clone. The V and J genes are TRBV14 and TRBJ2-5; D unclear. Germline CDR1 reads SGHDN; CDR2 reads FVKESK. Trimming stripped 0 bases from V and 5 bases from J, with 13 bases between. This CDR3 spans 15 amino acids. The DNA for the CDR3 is TGTGCCAGCAGCCAAGATCTCTTTGGGGTGGAGACCCAGTACTTC. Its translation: CASSQDLFGVETQYF.

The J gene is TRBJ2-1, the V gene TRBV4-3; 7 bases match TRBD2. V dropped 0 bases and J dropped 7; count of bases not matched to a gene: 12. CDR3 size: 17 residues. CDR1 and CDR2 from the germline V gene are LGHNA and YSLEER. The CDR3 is CASSQDSMAGVSNEQFF. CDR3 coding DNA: TGCGCCAGCAGCCAAGATAGCATGGCGGGAGTAAGTAATGAGCAGTTCTTC.

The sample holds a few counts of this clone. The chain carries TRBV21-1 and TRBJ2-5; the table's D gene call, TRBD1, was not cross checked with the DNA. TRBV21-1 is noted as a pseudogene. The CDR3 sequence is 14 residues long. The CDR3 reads CASSKFTDQETQYF. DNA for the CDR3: TGTGCCAGCAGCAAATTTACAGACCAAGAGACCCAGTACTTC.

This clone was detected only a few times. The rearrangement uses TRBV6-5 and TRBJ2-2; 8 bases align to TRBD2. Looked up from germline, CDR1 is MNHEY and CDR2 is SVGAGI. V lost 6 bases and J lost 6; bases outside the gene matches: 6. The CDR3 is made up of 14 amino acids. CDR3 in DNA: TGTGCCAGCAGATGGACTAGCTTGGCCGGGGAGCTGTTTTTT. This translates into CASRWTSLAGELFF.

The DNA for the CDR3 is TGTGCCAGCAGCTTAGATGTCAGCGGGAGACGTGGGACCCAGTACTTC. Translating gives CASSLDVSGRRGTQYF. The V gene is TRBV11-2, the J gene TRBJ2-5; 8 positions match TRBD2. The length of the CDR3 is 16 residues. V gave up 0 bases and J gave up 7 bases; unmatched junction bases: 10. Germline CDR1 SGHAT, CDR2 FQNNGV.

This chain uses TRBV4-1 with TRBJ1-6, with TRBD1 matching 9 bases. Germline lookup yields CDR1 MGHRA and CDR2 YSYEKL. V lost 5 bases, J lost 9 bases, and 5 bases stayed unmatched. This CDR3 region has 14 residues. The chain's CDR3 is CASSTPGQGSPLHF. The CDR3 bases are TGCGCCAGCAGCACTCCGGGACAGGGTTCACCCCTCCACTTT.

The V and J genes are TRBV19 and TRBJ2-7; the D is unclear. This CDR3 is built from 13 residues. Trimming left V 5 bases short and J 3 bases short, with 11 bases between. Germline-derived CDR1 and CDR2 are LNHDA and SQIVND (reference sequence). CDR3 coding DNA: TGTGCCAGTAGTGCGACACCAATCTACGAGCAGTACTTC. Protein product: CASSATPIYEQYF.

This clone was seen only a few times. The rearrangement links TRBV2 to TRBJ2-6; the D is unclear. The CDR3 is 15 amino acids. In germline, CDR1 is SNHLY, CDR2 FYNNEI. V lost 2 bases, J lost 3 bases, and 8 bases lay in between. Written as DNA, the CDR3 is TGTGCCAGCAGTGAATTGTCGTTTGGGGCCAACGTCCTGACTTTC. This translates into CASSELSFGANVLTF.

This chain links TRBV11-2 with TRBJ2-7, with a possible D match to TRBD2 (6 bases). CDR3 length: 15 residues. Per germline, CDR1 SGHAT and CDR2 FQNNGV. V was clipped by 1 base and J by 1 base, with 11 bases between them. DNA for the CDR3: TGTGCCAGCAGCTTAGTTAGCGGAGGGTCCTACGAGCAGTACTTC. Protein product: CASSLVSGGSYEQYF.

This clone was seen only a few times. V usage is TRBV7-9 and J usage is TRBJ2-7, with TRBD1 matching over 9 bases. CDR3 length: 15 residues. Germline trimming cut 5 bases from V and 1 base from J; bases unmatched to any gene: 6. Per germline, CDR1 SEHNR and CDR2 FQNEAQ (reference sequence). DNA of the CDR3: TGTGCCAGCAGCGGGGACAGGGATACTTCCTACGAGCAGTACTTC. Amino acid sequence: CASSGDRDTSYEQYF.